This T cell receptor beta chain was obtained from a study of blood T cell repertoires in COVID-19. As for the study in general: Donors in the United States, Italy and Spain gave samples during acute or convalescent COVID-19.

Study processing details: Reference gene primers were amplified, and this amplification served to estimate nucleated cell counts. The table came from immunoSEQ multiplex PCR; TCRdb's copy has only in-frame clones and leaves some out. V and J calls and clone size are given by that table; D and trimming were obtained from the DNA. Of 200,000 to 250,000 clones listed, approximately 85% are singletons. After removal of 6 bases from V and 6 bases from J, the junction contained 5 bases not matched to a gene. CDR1 and CDR2 from the germline V gene are MNHEY and SVGEGT. The CDR3 is made up of 13 amino acids.

This clonotype was obtained from a woman aged 70-85 years with COVID-19, enrolled during active disease. The sequencing sample was made of peripheral blood. The J gene is TRBJ2-7, the V gene TRBV6-2 or TRBV6-3, with 10 positions matching TRBD2. This CDR3 is CASSLAGVSEQYF. CDR3 nucleotides: TGTGCCAGCAGCCTAGCGGGAGTCTCCGAGCAGTACTTC.